A single sample is the source of the 23 T cell receptor beta chains below, sequenced in a study of CD8+ T cells in alopecia areata. Reverse transcribed after extraction, RNA yielded cDNA as the sequencing template. This table comes from immunoSEQ multiplex PCR, and its TCRdb copy is limited to in-frame clones, with some not included. Of 30,000 to 40,000 clones in the sample, 70% to 80% were seen once. The material sequenced was NKG2D-low CD8+ T cells sorted from blood. These receptors originate from a human donor with alopecia areata.

The chain uses TRBV18 and TRBJ2-1; the D gene is possibly TRBD2 (6 bases). The CDR3 runs 14 residues. Trimming removed 6 bases at V and 8 bases at J, with 17 bases between. Looked up from germline, CDR1 is KGHSH and CDR2 is LQKENI. The CDR3 DNA reads TGTGCCAGCTCCCAAGGGACTTTAGACCATGAGCAGTTCTTC. Protein product: CASSQGTLDHEQFF.

This chain's CDR3 is CASSLAFGRGYEQYF. The DNA for the CDR3 is TGTGCCAGCAGCCTCGCCTTTGGGCGGGGGTACGAGCAGTACTTC. This chain uses TRBV28 with TRBJ2-7; 7 bases are shared with TRBD2. In germline, CDR1 is MDHEN, CDR2 SYDVKM. This CDR3 region has 15 residues. After removal of 6 bases from V and 4 bases from J, the junction contained 12 bases not matched to a gene.

The chain uses TRBV29-1 and TRBJ1-2; no definite D call. Germline-derived CDR1 and CDR2 are SQVTM and ANQGSEA. V lost 4 bases, J lost 3 bases, and 12 bases lay in between. The CDR3 sequence is 13 residues long. The CDR3 loop reads CSVVSGPDYGYTF. As DNA, the CDR3 is TGCAGCGTTGTATCCGGGCCGGACTATGGCTACACCTTC.

This clone was seen only once. The gene calls are TRBV14 and TRBJ1-2; D unclear. The V gene's germline CDR1 is SGHDN and CDR2 FVKESK. This CDR3 is built from 15 residues. Deletions cut 1 base from V and 4 bases from J, with 13 bases between. In DNA, the CDR3 is TGTGCCAGCAGCCAAGGGACGCCCTCGGGCTATGGCTACACCTTC. Residues: CASSQGTPSGYGYTF.

The chain recombines TRBV29-1 with TRBJ2-2; D is unclear. V lost 7 bases to trimming and J lost 8 bases, with 14 bases between them. The germline V gene has CDR1 SQVTM and CDR2 ANQGSEA. The CDR3 runs 12 residues. CDR3 DNA: TGCAGCGGGACCGCCAAACCGGGGGAGCTGTTTTTT. The encoded protein is CSGTAKPGELFF.

The table lists this clone with a count of one. The chain joins TRBV7-9 to TRBJ2-2; 8 bases fit TRBD2. The J segment lost 6 bases and the V segment lost 11 bases, leaving 14 bases of the junction unmatched. Germline V gene sequence: CDR1 SEHNR, CDR2 FQNEAQ (reference sequence). This CDR3 has 15 amino acids. The CDR3 reads CALSSKRERSGELFF. Here the CDR3 DNA reads TGTGCCCTATCGTCGAAGCGGGAGCGCTCCGGGGAGCTGTTTTTT.

The chain carries TRBV27 and TRBJ2-7, with D possibly being TRBD1 (6 bases). Germline assignment: CDR1 MNHEY and CDR2 SMNVEV (reference sequence). The ends were cut back, 7 bases at V and 0 bases at J, with 7 bases in the middle. There are 12 residues in the CDR3. CDR3 nucleotide sequence: TGTGCCAGCAAGGGGGTCTCCTACGAGCAGTACTTC. This codes for CASKGVSYEQYF.

The V gene is TRBV29-1, the J gene TRBJ2-4; TRBD2 agrees at 11 bases. The CDR3 spans 15 residues. Germline V gene sequence: CDR1 SQVTM, CDR2 ANQGSEA. V trimming: 4 bases; J trimming: 1 base; junction bases outside the gene matches: 3. The CDR3 sequence: CSVAGTSGAKNIQYF. As DNA, the CDR3 is TGCAGCGTTGCTGGGACTAGCGGCGCCAAAAACATTCAGTACTTC.

This chain joins TRBV2 and TRBJ2-1; D is perhaps TRBD2 (5 bases). The CDR3 has 15 amino acids. Trimming left V 6 bases short and J 4 bases short, with 16 bases between. Germline-derived CDR1 and CDR2 are SNHLY and FYNNEI. The CDR3 loop is CASRHSGISYNEQFF. The DNA for the CDR3 is TGTGCCAGCAGGCACTCCGGGATAAGTTACAATGAGCAGTTCTTC.

The V call is TRBV30, the J call TRBJ2-1, with D possibly matching TRBD1 (5 bases). V lost 0 bases to trimming and J lost 9 bases, with 18 bases between them. The CDR3 length is 15 residues. Germline lookup yields CDR1 GTSNPN and CDR2 SVGIG (reference sequence). As DNA, the CDR3 is TGTGCCTGGAGTGTACTCCCCGACCAGGGCATTGAGCAGTTCTTC. Translated, it gives CAWSVLPDQGIEQFF.

The rearrangement uses TRBV7-2 and TRBJ2-5; TRBD2 matches at 12 bases. The CDR3 totals 18 residues. V trimming: 1 base; J trimming: 2 bases; junction bases outside the gene matches: 8. Germline CDR1 reads SGHTA; CDR2 reads FQGNSA. The CDR3 protein is CASSLGLAGAGLQETQYF. The CDR3 region has the DNA TGTGCCAGCAGCTTAGGACTAGCGGGGGCCGGCCTACAAGAGACCCAGTACTTC.

This chain connects TRBV6-5 to TRBJ2-2; a possible D gene is TRBD2 (7 bases). Trimming left V 4 bases short and J 4 bases short, with 16 bases between. The CDR3 is 16 amino acids. Germline lookup yields CDR1 MNHEY and CDR2 SVGAGI. Written as DNA, the CDR3 is TGTGCCAGCAGTTTACCAAACAGGGAGGGCACCGGGGAGCTGTTTTTT. Its protein product is CASSLPNREGTGELFF.

V and J are TRBV7-9 and TRBJ2-7, with 14 bases that match TRBD2. Germline V gene data show CDR1 as SEHNR and CDR2 as FQNEAQ (reference sequence). This CDR3 has 16 amino acids. Germline trimming cut 4 bases from V and 6 bases from J; bases unmatched to any gene: 8. This CDR3 is CASSSRGTSGSSEQYF. CDR3 DNA: TGTGCCAGCAGCTCAAGAGGGACTAGCGGGAGTTCCGAGCAGTACTTC. The full variable domain, in which reference TRBV7-9 and TRBJ2-7 provide the parts outside the CDR3, is DTGVSQNPRHKITKRGQNVTFRCDPISEHNRLYWYRQTLGQGPEFLTYFQNEAQLEKSRLLSDRFSAERPKGSFSTLEIQRTEQGDSAMYLCASSSRGTSGSSEQYFGPGTRLTVT.

The CDR3 coding sequence is TGTGCCAGCAGCAAGACAACATTGAGCGACAATGAGCAGTTCTTC. Amino acid sequence: CASSKTTLSDNEQFF. The chain couples TRBV2 to TRBJ2-1; D is unclear. Trimming stripped 6 bases from V and 5 bases from J, with 17 bases between. The CDR3 spans 15 residues. Germline V gives CDR1 SNHLY, CDR2 FYNNEI.

The V gene is TRBV2, the J gene TRBJ2-1, with TRBD2 matching over 14 bases. The ends lost 6 bases at V and 9 bases at J; junction bases unmatched: 13. CDR1 is SNHLY, CDR2 FYNNEI, per germline. CDR3 length: 17 amino acids. CDR3 in DNA: TGTGCCAGCAGCGCGGGACTAGCGGGAGTCGGGTTGGGTGAGCAGTTCTTC. It is translated as CASSAGLAGVGLGEQFF.

This sequence joins TRBV7-9 and TRBJ2-1, with D unresolved. The CDR3 is 12 amino acids. Germline V gene sequence: CDR1 SEHNR, CDR2 FQNEAQ (reference sequence). V was clipped by 5 bases and J by 5 bases, with 7 bases between them. CDR3 region: CASSSSHNEQFF. The DNA for the CDR3 is TGTGCCAGCAGCAGCAGCCACAATGAGCAGTTCTTC.

The V call is TRBV13, the J call TRBJ2-7, with TRBD1 as a possible D gene (5 bases). Germline lookup yields CDR1 PRHDT and CDR2 FYEKMQ (reference sequence). The CDR3 sequence is 14 residues long. Deletions cut 5 bases from V and 2 bases from J, with 13 bases between. The chain's CDR3 is CASSAPLGAYEQYF. The CDR3 DNA sequence: TGTGCCAGCAGCGCCCCCTTAGGGGCCTACGAGCAGTACTTC.

The V and J genes are TRBV28 and TRBJ1-2; TRBD1 might be the D (6 bases). The CDR3 loop spans 16 amino acids. The ends were cut back, 5 bases at V and 6 bases at J, with 22 bases in the middle. Germline V CDR1 and CDR2: MDHEN, SYDVKM. CDR3: CASSHPRTYRDDGYTF. CDR3 nucleotides: TGTGCCAGCAGTCACCCCCGGACGTACAGGGACGATGGCTACACCTTC.

This clone was seen just once. This chain connects TRBV9 to TRBJ2-5; D may be TRBD1 (5 bases). The V end was cut by 0 bases, the J end by 1 base, with 16 bases between. The CDR3 has 17 residues. Germline V gene lookup returns CDR1 SGDLS and CDR2 YYNGEE. The CDR3 loop reads CASSVGQGAPIQETQYF. The DNA of the CDR3 is TGTGCCAGCAGCGTAGGGCAGGGCGCGCCCATCCAAGAGACCCAGTACTTC.

CDR3 sequence reads: CASSEQGAGDIQYF. The CDR3 DNA reads TGTGCCAGCAGTGAACAGGGGGCCGGAGACATTCAGTACTTC. The chain joins TRBV2 to TRBJ2-4, with 8 bases aligning to TRBD1. This CDR3 contains 14 residues. J lost 8 bases, V lost 2 bases, and 5 bases had no gene match. Germline assignment: CDR1 SNHLY and CDR2 FYNNEI.

This rearrangement joins TRBV29-1 to TRBJ2-5; 7 nucleotides line up with TRBD2. CDR3 length equals 14 residues. Germline V lookup: CDR1 SQVTM, CDR2 ANQGSEA. Germline trimming cut 1 base from V and 0 bases from J; bases unmatched to any gene: 2. The CDR3 DNA follows: TGCAGCGTTGAAGGGGGAGGGGACCAAGAGACCCAGTACTTC. Translated: CSVEGGGDQETQYF.

This chain joins TRBV27 and TRBJ2-5, with a weak D call TRBD2 (5 bases). The germline CDR1 and CDR2 sequences are MNHEY and SMNVEV (reference sequence). CDR3 length: 14 amino acids. Trimming took off 5 bases at V and 7 bases at J, with 17 bases between the two ends. For the CDR3, the DNA is TGTGCCAGCAGTCCCCCGACTACTTCGGGGACCCAGTACTTC. Translated: CASSPPTTSGTQYF.

The chain carries TRBV28 and TRBJ1-5; unclear D gene. The germline V gene has CDR1 MDHEN and CDR2 SYDVKM. The ends were cut back, 6 bases at V and 0 bases at J, with 9 bases in the middle. The CDR3 is 14 residues long. CDR3 residues: CASSRLISNQPQHF. In DNA form, the CDR3 reads TGTGCCAGCAGCCGTCTAATTAGCAATCAGCCCCAGCATTTT. The whole variable domain, filled in from reference TRBV28 and TRBJ1-5, reads DVKVTQSSRYLVKRTGEKVFLECVQDMDHENMFWYRQDPGLGLRLIYFSYDVKMKEKGDIPEGYSVSREKKERFSLILESASTNQTSMYLCASSRLISNQPQHFGDGTRLSIL.